One T cell receptor (beta chain) is described in this entry. Its antigen is currently unknown. Different DNA sequences within this sample yield the same CDR3. Single viable CD3+CD4+CD8-CD45RO+ cells were sorted as the memory CD4+ T cells. Donors' CMV status reflects serum IgG against pp150, pp28, p38, p52. Positive selection with CD4 microbeads enriched total CD4+ T cells. Germline assignment: CDR1 KGHSH and CDR2 LQKENI. This CDR3 comprises 13 residues. Trimming left V 3 bases short and J 4 bases short, with 9 bases between. This table comes from immunoSEQ multiplex PCR, and its TCRdb copy is limited to in-frame clones, with some not included. The sample includes about 92,000 clones, over 70% of them seen just once. These data are taken from a study of memory CD4+ T cells and cytomegalovirus serostatus. Overall study: Of the healthy Belgian adults, several were CMV seropositive and 20 to 30 seronegative. Regarding the study as a whole: Of about 150 reported CMV TCRbeta sequences, under 80 were found in memory CD4+ repertoires.

The material sequenced was memory CD4+ T cells from blood. This receptor was obtained from an adult in good health and CMV-seropositive. The rearrangement joins TRBV18 to TRBJ2-5, with D possibly TRBD2 on 6 matching bases. As DNA, the CDR3 is TGTGCCAGCTCACCTAGCGGATCAGAGACCCAGTACTTC. This sequence encodes CASSPSGSETQYF.